This is a list of T cell receptor beta chains from one sample in a study of cytomegalovirus exposure and HLA in healthy donors. The assay was immunoSEQ multiplex PCR, and TCRdb's table has in-frame clones only and misses some. The sample yields 160,000 or so clones, roughly 78% seen once. Source material: PBMCs. Receptors originate from a woman between 40 and 50 years old in good health and CMV-seronegative. The CDR3 runs from the conserved cysteine through the conserved F or W.

V gene	J gene	CDR3 protein
TRBV5-1	TRBJ1-4	CASSFSSGATTNEKLFF
TRBV21-1	TRBJ1-6	CASSKGFGEGLAPLHF
TRBV9	TRBJ1-2	CASRGGGKNYGYTF
TRBV19	TRBJ2-1	CASAVRGDFDEQFF
TRBV5-8	TRBJ2-7	CASSLASGTYEQYF
TRBV5-1	TRBJ2-1	CASSLGGTSAIDEQFF
TRBV11-2	TRBJ2-3	CASSWDPGVDTQYF
TRBV19	TRBJ1-2	CASSPFEVRGGDYGYTF
TRBV9	TRBJ1-2	CASSTGTGGIGYTF
TRBV5-1	TRBJ2-1	CASRASGGEGEQFF
TRBV7-8	TRBJ2-5	CASSQNREETQYF
TRBV10-3	TRBJ2-7	CAISDSQGSYEQYF
TRBV4-1	TRBJ2-5	CASSQGSGFGETQYF